The rows below give T cell receptor beta chains drawn from one sample of a study of identical twins. From the 5' RACE reads, TCRdb called clonotypes with MiXCR, one entry per CDR3 protein. The sample has 450,000 to 650,000 distinct CDR3 sequences, roughly 9.5% seen once; the top ten hold around 3%. These data were also reused for a study on yellow fever vaccine responses in identical twins.

Sequences were obtained from PBMCs. These receptors all come from a woman between 18 and 30 years old in good health. The CDR3 runs from the conserved cysteine through the conserved F or W. D genes are given only for firm matches. For some rows the clone size is stated as once, few or many, or as a class when expanded; others skip it.

clone_size	v_call	j_call	d_call	cdr3_nt	cdr3_aa
few	TRBV7-8	TRBJ2-1	NA	TGTGCCAGCAGCCGGGGACTTGACAATGAGCAGTTCTTC	CASSRGLDNEQFF
few	TRBV10-3	TRBJ2-7	NA	TGTGCCATCTGGTCTGGCGACATTACCTACGAGCAGTACTTC	CAIWSGDITYEQYF
many	TRBV29-1	TRBJ1-2	NA	TGCAGCGTTAGAGATACTAACTATGGCTACACCTTC	CSVRDTNYGYTF
few	TRBV12-3/TRBV12-4	TRBJ2-5	TRBD2	TGTGCCAGCAGTTTGCTAGCGGTAACCCGAGAGACCCAGTACTTC	CASSLLAVTRETQYF
many	TRBV6-1	TRBJ1-2	NA	TGTGCCAGCAGCCCGGACGGTCCCTATGGCTACACCTTC	CASSPDGPYGYTF
few	TRBV7-9	TRBJ2-2	NA	TGTGCCAGCAGCCGCTCGGGACAATCGACCGGGGAGCTGTTTTTT	CASSRSGQSTGELFF
few	TRBV27	TRBJ2-1	NA	TGTGCCAGCAGTTCCGCGGGAGTGGGGGCCAATGAGCAGTTCTTC	CASSSAGVGANEQFF
NA	TRBV5-6	TRBJ2-7	NA	TGTGCCAGCAGCCTTACATACCGGGACACCTCCTACGAGCAGTACTTC	CASSLTYRDTSYEQYF
many	TRBV14	TRBJ2-7	NA	TGTGCCAGCAGCCACACTAGCTACGAGCAGTACTTC	CASSHTSYEQYF
many	TRBV29-1	TRBJ2-7	NA	TGCAGCGTTGAATTGGAAGCCTACGAGCAGTACTTC	CSVELEAYEQYF
NA	TRBV5-4	TRBJ2-5	TRBD2	TGTGCCAGCAGCCAGACTAGCGGGGGGCTAGAGACCCAGTACTTC	CASSQTSGGLETQYF
many	TRBV5-1	TRBJ2-7	NA	TGCGCCAGCAGTCGGGGACTTGGGTCGGAGCAGTACTTC	CASSRGLGSEQYF
many	TRBV5-6	TRBJ2-7	TRBD1	TGTGCCAGCAGCTTGTCGGGACAGGGTTATGACGAGCAGTACTTC	CASSLSGQGYDEQYF
many	TRBV6-2/TRBV6-3	TRBJ2-2	NA	TGTGCCAGCAGAACAGCGTTTTCCACCGGGGAGCTGTTTTTT	CASRTAFSTGELFF
many	TRBV7-2	TRBJ1-1	NA	TGTGCCAGCAGCTTAGTTAGCGACACTGAAGCTTTCTTT	CASSLVSDTEAFF
few	TRBV4-3	TRBJ2-7	TRBD2	TGCGCCAGCAGCCAAGGGCGGACTAGCGGCTACGAGCAGTACTTC	CASSQGRTSGYEQYF
NA	TRBV20-1	TRBJ1-4	NA	TGCAGTGCCTTTAATGAAAAACTGTTTTTT	CSAFNEKLFF
few	TRBV12-3/TRBV12-4	TRBJ2-1	TRBD1	TGTGCCAGCAGTCTGAGGACAGGGATCTCCTACAATGAGCAGTTCTTC	CASSLRTGISYNEQFF
few	TRBV4-3	TRBJ2-7	TRBD1	TGCGCCAGCAGCCAGGCGACAGGGGGTACCTACGAGCAGTACTTC	CASSQATGGTYEQYF
many	TRBV7-2	TRBJ2-2	TRBD2	TGTGCCAGCAGCCGGACTAGCGATCCCACCGGGGAGCTGTTTTTT	CASSRTSDPTGELFF
few	TRBV11-2	TRBJ2-5	TRBD2	TGTGCCAGCAGCCAGACACTAGCGGGGGGCCTCCGTCAAGAGACCCAGTACTTC	CASSQTLAGGLRQETQYF
few	TRBV10-3	TRBJ2-1	NA	TGTGCCATCAGTGAGTTCAGACACCCGAATGAGCAGTTCTTC	CAISEFRHPNEQFF
NA	TRBV7-9	TRBJ2-5	TRBD1	TGTGCCAGCAGCGACCGACCGGGACAGGGTCCGGAGACCCAGTACTTC	CASSDRPGQGPETQYF
many	TRBV29-1	TRBJ2-5	NA	TGCAGCGTTGGCTGGACAACCCGGCAAGAGACCCAGTACTTC	CSVGWTTRQETQYF
many	TRBV7-2	TRBJ2-1	TRBD2	TGTGCCAGCAGCTTAGAAAGCGGGAGCAACAATGAGCAGTTCTTC	CASSLESGSNNEQFF
many	TRBV10-3	TRBJ1-2	NA	TGTGCCATCAGTGAGTCGGACTATGGCTACACCTTC	CAISESDYGYTF
NA	TRBV27	TRBJ2-2	NA	TGTGCCAGCAGTTCGGACATCACCGGGGAGCTGTTTTTT	CASSSDITGELFF
NA	TRBV12-3/TRBV12-4	TRBJ2-5	TRBD2	TGTGCCAGCAGTAGGGGACTAGCGGGGCGGGAGACCCAGTACTTC	CASSRGLAGRETQYF
few	TRBV6-5	TRBJ2-3	NA	TGTGCCAGCAGTTACAACCCAGCAGATACGCAGTATTTT	CASSYNPADTQYF
few	TRBV7-2	TRBJ1-5	NA	TGTGCCAGCAGCTTTAGTTCGGGGGGGTACCAGCCCCAGCATTTT	CASSFSSGGYQPQHF
few	TRBV7-9	TRBJ2-7	TRBD2	TGTGCCAGCAGCTTTTGGGGGGGGGACTACGAGCAGTACTTC	CASSFWGGDYEQYF
many	TRBV20-1	TRBJ2-1	NA	TGCAGTGCTACCCGGGACTTCAGCTCCTACAATGAGCAGTTCTTC	CSATRDFSSYNEQFF